What follows are 3 T cell receptor beta chains derived from one specimen sequenced in a study of T cells expressing NK-cell markers. Following a re-call of the 5' RACE reads, TCRdb has one entry per CDR3 protein and lacks DNA. Here the sample table reports some 410,000 distinct CDR3 sequences. The sequenced sample consisted of blood T cells: a sorted CD56 or NKG2C T cell subset, CD4+ or CD8+ T cells, or bulk PBMC T cells (not recorded which). All receptors come from a woman aged 18 to 75 in good health.

This chain joins TRBV7-2 and TRBJ2-1; the TCRdb D gene call, TRBD1, has no DNA to confirm it. Germline V gene lookup returns CDR1 SGHTA and CDR2 FQGNSA. CDR3 length: 15 residues. The chain's CDR3 is CASRQPGTGHNEQFF. Using reference TRBV7-2 and TRBJ2-1 for the parts outside the CDR3, the full variable domain is GAGVSQSPSNKVTEKGKDVELRCDPISGHTALYWYRQSLGQGLEFLIYFQGNSAPDKSGLPSDRFSAERTGGSVSTLTIQRTQQEDSAVYLCASRQPGTGHNEQFFGPGTRLTVL.

The chain carries TRBV7-2 and TRBJ1-5. The CDR3 sequence is 12 residues long. CDR1 and CDR2 (germline): SGHTA, FQGNSA. CDR3: CASSLINQPQHF.

The chain couples TRBV21-1 to TRBJ2-3. TRBV21-1 is a recognized pseudogene. The CDR3 length is 14 residues. The CDR3 here is CASSKVGGTDTQYF.